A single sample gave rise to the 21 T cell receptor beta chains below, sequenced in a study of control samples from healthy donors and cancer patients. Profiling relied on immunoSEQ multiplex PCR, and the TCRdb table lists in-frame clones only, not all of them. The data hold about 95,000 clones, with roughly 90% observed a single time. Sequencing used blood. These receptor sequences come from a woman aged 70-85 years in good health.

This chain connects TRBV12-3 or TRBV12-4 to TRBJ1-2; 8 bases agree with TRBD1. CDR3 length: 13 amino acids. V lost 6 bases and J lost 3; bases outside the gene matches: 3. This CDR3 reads CASSGQGYYGYTF. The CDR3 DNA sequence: TGTGCCAGCAGCGGACAGGGTTACTATGGCTACACCTTC.

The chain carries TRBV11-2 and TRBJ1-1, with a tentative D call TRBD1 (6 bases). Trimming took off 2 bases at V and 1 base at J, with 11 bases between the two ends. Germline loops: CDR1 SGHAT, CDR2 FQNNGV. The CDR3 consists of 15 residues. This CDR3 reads CASSLQGQTNTEAFF. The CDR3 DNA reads TGTGCCAGCAGCTTACAAGGACAGACGAACACTGAAGCTTTCTTT.

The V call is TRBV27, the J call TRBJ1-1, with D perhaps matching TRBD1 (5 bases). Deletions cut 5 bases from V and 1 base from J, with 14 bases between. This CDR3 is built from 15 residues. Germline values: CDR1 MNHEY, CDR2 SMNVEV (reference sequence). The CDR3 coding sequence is TGTGCCAGCAGTCTGAGGGGCAGGCCGAACACTGAAGCTTTCTTT. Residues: CASSLRGRPNTEAFF.

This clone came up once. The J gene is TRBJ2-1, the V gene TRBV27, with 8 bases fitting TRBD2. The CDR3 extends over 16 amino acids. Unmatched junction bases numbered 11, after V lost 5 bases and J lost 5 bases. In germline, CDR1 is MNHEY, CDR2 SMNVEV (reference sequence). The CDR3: CASSEPGTRVHNEQFF. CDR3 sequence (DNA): TGTGCCAGCAGTGAACCCGGGACTAGAGTTCACAATGAGCAGTTCTTC.

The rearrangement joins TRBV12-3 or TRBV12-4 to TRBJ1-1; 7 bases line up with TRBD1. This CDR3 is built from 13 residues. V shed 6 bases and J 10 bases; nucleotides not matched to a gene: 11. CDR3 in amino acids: CASRRTGLKRAFF. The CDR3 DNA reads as TGTGCCAGCAGGAGGACAGGCTTAAAGAGAGCTTTCTTT.

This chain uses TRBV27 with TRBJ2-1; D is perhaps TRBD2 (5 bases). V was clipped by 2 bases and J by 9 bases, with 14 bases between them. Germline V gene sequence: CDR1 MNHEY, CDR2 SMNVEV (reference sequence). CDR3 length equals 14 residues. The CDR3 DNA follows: TGTGCCAGCAGTTTAACGGGATTCAGCTTTGAGCAGTTCTTC. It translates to CASSLTGFSFEQFF.

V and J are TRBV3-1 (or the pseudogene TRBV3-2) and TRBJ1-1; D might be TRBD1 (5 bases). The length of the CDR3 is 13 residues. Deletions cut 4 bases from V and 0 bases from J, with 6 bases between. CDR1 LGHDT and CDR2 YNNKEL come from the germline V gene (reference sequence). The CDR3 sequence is CASSRQLNTEAFF. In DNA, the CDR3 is TGTGCCAGCAGCCGACAGCTGAACACTGAAGCTTTCTTT.

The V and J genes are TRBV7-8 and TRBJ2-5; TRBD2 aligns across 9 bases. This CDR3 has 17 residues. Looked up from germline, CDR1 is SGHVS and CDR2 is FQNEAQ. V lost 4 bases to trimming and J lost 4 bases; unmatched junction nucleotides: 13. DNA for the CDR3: TGTGCCAGCAGCTCCCGCGGGGGGCTAGCGGGGCCAGAGACCCAGTACTTC. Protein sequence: CASSSRGGLAGPETQYF.

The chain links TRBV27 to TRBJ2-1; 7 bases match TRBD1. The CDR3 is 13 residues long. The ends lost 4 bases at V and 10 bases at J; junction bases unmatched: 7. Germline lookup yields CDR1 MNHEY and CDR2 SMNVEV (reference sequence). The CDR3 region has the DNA TGTGCCAGCAGTTCCACAGGGGTTGGAGAGCAGTTCTTC. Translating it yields CASSSTGVGEQFF.

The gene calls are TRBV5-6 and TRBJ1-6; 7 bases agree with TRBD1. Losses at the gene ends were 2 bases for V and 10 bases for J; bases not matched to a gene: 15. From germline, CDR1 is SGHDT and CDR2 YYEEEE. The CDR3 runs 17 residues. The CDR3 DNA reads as TGTGCCAGCAGCTTCCTTTGGACAGGTACAAGAAAGTCACCCCTCCACTTT. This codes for CASSFLWTGTRKSPLHF.

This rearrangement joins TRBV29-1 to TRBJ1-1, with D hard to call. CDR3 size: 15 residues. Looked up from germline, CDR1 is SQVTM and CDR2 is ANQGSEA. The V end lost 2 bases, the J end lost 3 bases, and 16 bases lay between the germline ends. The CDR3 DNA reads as TGCAGCGTTGAACCCAGTCCGGGGATACACACTGAAGCTTTCTTT. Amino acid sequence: CSVEPSPGIHTEAFF. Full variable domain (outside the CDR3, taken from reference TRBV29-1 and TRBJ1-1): SAVISQKPSRDICQRGTSLTIQCQVDSQVTMMFWYRQQPGQSLTLIATANQGSEATYESGFVIDKFPISRPNLTFSTLTVSNMSPEDSSIYLCSVEPSPGIHTEAFFGQGTRLTVV.

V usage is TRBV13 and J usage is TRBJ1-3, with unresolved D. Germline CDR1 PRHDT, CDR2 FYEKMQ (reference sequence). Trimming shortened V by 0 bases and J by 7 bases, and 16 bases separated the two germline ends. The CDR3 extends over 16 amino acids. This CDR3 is CASSLGFSPMRNTIYF. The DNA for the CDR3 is TGTGCCAGCAGCTTAGGGTTCTCGCCTATGCGGAACACCATATATTTT.

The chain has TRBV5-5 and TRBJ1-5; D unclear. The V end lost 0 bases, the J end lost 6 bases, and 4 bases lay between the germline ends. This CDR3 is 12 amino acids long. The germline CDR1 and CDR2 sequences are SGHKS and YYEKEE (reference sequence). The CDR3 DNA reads TGTGCCAGCAGCTTGGGGGTTCAGCCCCAGCATTTT. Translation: CASSLGVQPQHF.

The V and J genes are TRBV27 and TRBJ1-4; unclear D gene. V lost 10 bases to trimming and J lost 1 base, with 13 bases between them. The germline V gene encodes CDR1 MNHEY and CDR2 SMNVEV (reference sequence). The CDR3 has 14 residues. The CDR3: CATKGSRTNEKLFF. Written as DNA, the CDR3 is TGTGCCACCAAAGGAAGTAGAACTAATGAAAAACTGTTTTTT. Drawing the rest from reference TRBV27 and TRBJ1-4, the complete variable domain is EAQVTQNPRYLITVTGKKLTVTCSQNMNHEYMSWYRQDPGLGLRQIYYSMNVEVTDKGDVPEGYKVSRKEKRNFPLILESPSPNQTSLYFCATKGSRTNEKLFFGSGTQLSVL.

DNA for the CDR3: TGTGCCAGCAGCCAAGAGGGAAGGGGGCGTGGCTACACCTTC. This gives the protein CASSQEGRGRGYTF. The V gene is TRBV3-1 (or the pseudogene TRBV3-2), the J gene TRBJ1-2; 7 bases agree with TRBD1. J lost 7 bases, V lost 0 bases, and 5 bases had no gene match. The germline gives CDR1 LGHDT, CDR2 YNNKEL (reference sequence). The CDR3 runs to 14 residues.

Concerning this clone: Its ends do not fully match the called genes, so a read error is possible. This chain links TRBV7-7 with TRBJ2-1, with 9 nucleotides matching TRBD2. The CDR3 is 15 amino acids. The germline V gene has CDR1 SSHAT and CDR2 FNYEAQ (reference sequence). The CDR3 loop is CASSQGTSRANEQFF. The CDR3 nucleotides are TGTGCTAGCAGCCAGGGGACTAGCAGGGCCAATGAGCAGTTCTTC. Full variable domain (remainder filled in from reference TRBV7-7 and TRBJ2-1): GAGVSQSPRYKVTKRGQDVTLRCDPISSHATLYWYQQALGQGPEFLTYFNYEAQPDKSGLPSDRFSAERPEGSISTLTIQRTEQRDSAMYRCASSQGTSRANEQFFGPGTRLTVL.

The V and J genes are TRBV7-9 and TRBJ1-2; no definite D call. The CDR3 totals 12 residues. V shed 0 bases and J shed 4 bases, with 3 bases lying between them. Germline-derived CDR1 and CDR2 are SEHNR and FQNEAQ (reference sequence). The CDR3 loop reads CASSLAGYGYTF. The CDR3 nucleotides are TGTGCCAGCAGCTTAGCGGGCTATGGCTACACCTTC.

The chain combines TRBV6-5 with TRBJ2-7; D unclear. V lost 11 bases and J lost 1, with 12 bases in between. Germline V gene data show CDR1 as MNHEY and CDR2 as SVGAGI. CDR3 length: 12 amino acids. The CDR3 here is CAAAAGSYEQYF. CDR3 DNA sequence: TGTGCCGCGGCGGCAGGTTCCTACGAGCAGTACTTC.

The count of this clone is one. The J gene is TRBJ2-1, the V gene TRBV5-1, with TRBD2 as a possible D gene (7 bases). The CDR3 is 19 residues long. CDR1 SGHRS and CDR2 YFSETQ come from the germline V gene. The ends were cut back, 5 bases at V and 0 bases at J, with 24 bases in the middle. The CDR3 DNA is TGCGCCAGCAGTCAACCCGCACGAGGGGGGGTTAGCTCCTACAATGAGCAGTTCTTC. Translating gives CASSQPARGGVSSYNEQFF.

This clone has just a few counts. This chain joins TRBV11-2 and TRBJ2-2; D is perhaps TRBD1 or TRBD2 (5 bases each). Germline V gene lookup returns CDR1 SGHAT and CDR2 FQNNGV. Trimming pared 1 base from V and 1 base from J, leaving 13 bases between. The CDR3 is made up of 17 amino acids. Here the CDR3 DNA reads TGTGCCAGCAGCTTAGGGCTGGGACCGCTGAACACCGGGGAGCTGTTTTTT. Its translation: CASSLGLGPLNTGELFF. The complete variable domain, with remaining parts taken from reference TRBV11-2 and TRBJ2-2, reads EAGVAQSPRYKIIEKRQSVAFWCNPISGHATLYWYQQILGQGPKLLIQFQNNGVVDDSQLPKDRFSAERLKGVDSTLKIQPAKLEDSAVYLCASSLGLGPLNTGELFFGEGSRLTVL.

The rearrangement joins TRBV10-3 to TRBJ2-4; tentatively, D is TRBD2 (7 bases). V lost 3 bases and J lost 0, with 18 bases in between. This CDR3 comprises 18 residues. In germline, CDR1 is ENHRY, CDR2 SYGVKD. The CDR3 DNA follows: TGTGCCATCAGTGAAGGGGGGGTTCTGGCCCTAGCCAAAAACATTCAGTACTTC. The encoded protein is CAISEGGVLALAKNIQYF.